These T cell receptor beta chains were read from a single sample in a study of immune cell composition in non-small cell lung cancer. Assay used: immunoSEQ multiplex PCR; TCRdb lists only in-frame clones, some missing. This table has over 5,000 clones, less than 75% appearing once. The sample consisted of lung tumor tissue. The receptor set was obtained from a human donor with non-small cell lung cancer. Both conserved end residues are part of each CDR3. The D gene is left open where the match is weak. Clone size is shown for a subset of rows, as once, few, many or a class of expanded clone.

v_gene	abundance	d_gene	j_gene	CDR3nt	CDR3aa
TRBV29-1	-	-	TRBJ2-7	TGCAGCGTTGCCAGAGGGGGATACGAGCAGTACTTC	CSVARGGYEQYF
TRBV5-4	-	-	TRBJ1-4	TGTGCCAGCAGCTTCACGGGAGGCGGAAAACTGTTTTTT	CASSFTGGGKLFF
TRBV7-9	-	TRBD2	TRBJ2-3	TGTGCCAGCAGCTTAGCGCTAGCGGACACAGATACGCAGTATTTT	CASSLALADTDTQYF
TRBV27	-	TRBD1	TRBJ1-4	TGTGCCAGCGGAAAGACAGGGTCGGGGGAAAAACTGTTTTTT	CASGKTGSGEKLFF
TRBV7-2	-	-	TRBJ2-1	TGTGCCAGCAGCCCCGGGCAGGTTGGAGGGATCTTC	CASSPGQVGGIF
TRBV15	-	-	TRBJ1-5	TGTGCCACCAGCAGAGAAGGGAGGGGGCCCCAGCATTTT	CATSREGRGPQHF
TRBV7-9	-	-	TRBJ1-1	TGTGCCAGCAGCTCCGGGGGTTGGTCGACTGAAGCTTTCTTT	CASSSGGWSTEAFF
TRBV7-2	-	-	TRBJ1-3	TGTGCCAGCAGCCGAGGAAGTGGGGGCGGCTCTGGAAACACCATATATTTT	CASSRGSGGGSGNTIYF
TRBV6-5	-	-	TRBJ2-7	TGTGCCAGCAGTTACTCACGGGGGAGCTACGAGCAGTACTTC	CASSYSRGSYEQYF
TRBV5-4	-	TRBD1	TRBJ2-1	TGTGCCAGCAGCACACCAGGGGGTGACAATGAGCAGTTCTTC	CASSTPGGDNEQFF
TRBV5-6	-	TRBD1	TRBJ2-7	TGTGCCAGCAGCTACGGGACAGGGGCTAACGAGCAGTACTTC	CASSYGTGANEQYF
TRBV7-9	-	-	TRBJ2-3	TGTGCCAGCAGCGATCCCAGGGTTAGCACAGATACGCAGTATTTT	CASSDPRVSTDTQYF
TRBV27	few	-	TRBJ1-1	TGTGCCAGCAGGTTTGGCCCTCTGAACACTGAAGCTTTCTTT	CASRFGPLNTEAFF
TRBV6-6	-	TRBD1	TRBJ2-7	TGTGCCAGCAGTCCAAGGGGAGGACAGGGGTCCTACGAGCAGTACTTC	CASSPRGGQGSYEQYF
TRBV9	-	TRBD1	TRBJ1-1	TGTGCCAGCAGCCCACGACAGGGATTTAGCACTGAAGCTTTCTTT	CASSPRQGFSTEAFF
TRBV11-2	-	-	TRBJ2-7	TGTGCCAGCAGCGCCCACGGGGGCGAGCAGTACTTC	CASSAHGGEQYF
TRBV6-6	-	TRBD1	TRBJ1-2	TGTGCCAGCAGTTATGACAGGGGAGGGATCTATGGCTACACCTTC	CASSYDRGGIYGYTF
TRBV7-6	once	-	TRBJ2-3	TGTGCCAGCAGCTTAAGCACGCAAGATACGCAGTATTTT	CASSLSTQDTQYF
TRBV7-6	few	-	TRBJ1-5	TGTGCCAGCAGCCTACAGGGAGGGAGCAATCAGCCCCAGCATTTT	CASSLQGGSNQPQHF
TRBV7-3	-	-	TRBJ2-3	TGTGCCAGCAGCCCCTCGGGGGTAGATACGCAGTATTTT	CASSPSGVDTQYF
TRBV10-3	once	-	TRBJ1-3	TGTGCCATCAGCCGCGGTTCTGGAAACACCATATATTTT	CAISRGSGNTIYF
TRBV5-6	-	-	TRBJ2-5	TGTGCCAGCAGCTTAAAACCGGGGGAGACCCAGTACTTC	CASSLKPGETQYF
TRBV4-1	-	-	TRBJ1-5	TGCGCCAGCAGCCAAGAATTTGAGGGAACGGATAGCAATCAGCCCCAGCATTTT	CASSQEFEGTDSNQPQHF
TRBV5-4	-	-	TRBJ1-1	TGTGCCAGCACCTCTGGATCTCCGGGACACATCATGAACACTGAAGCTTTCTTT	CASTSGSPGHIMNTEAFF
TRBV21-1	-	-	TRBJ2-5	TGTGCCAGCAGTCACCGTATTATGGGGAGACAAGAGACCCAGTACTTC	CASSHRIMGRQETQYF
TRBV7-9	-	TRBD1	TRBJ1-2	TGTGCCAGCAGCCTGGACAGGGCCTATGGCTACACCTTC	CASSLDRAYGYTF
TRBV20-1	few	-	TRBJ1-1	TGCAGTGCATACAGGGTTCCTGAAGCTTTCTTT	CSAYRVPEAFF
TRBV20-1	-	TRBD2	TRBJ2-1	TGCAGTGCTAGCTCGGCTGGCGGGAGGTTCTTC	CSASSAGGRFF
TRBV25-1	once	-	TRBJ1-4	TGTGCCAGCAGTCGGGGGAATGAAAAACTGTTTTTT	CASSRGNEKLFF